This entry lists 9 T cell receptor beta chains sequenced from one sample in a study of T-cell memory formation after mild COVID-19. TCRdb independently ran MiXCR on the 5' RACE reads; one entry per CDR3 protein. The table has more than 350,000 distinct CDR3 sequences, over 20% seen once; the top ten hold under 15%. Sequenced: PBMCs or a T cell subset sorted from them (not recorded which). All receptors derive from an adult woman who had mild COVID-19 (a few samples of this study predate the infection). Cell type and time point are not known.

The V call is TRBV5-1, the J call TRBJ2-1; D remains unclear. This CDR3 is 15 amino acids long. V was clipped by 1 base and J by 0 bases, with 8 bases between them. From germline, CDR1 is SGHRS and CDR2 YFSETQ. The CDR3 nucleotides are TGCGCCAGCAGCTTGAATGCAGGCTCCTACAATGAGCAGTTCTTC. It yields the protein CASSLNAGSYNEQFF.

The chain uses TRBV2 and TRBJ1-3, with D possibly TRBD1 on 5 matching bases. The germline gives CDR1 SNHLY, CDR2 FYNNEI. Trimming stripped 7 bases from V and 0 bases from J, with 13 bases between. CDR3 length equals 15 residues. CDR3 residues: CASTRDGRSGNTIYF. The DNA of the CDR3 is TGTGCCAGCACCAGGGACGGTCGCTCTGGAAACACCATATATTTT.

This clonotype was observed many times. The rearrangement uses TRBV20-1 and TRBJ1-5; no clear D. V was cut by 6 bases and J by 3 bases, with 15 bases left in between. The germline V gene encodes CDR1 DFQATT and CDR2 SNEGSKA (reference sequence). CDR3 length: 14 amino acids. The CDR3 region is CSALKASPNQPQHF. CDR3 in DNA: TGCAGTGCCCTAAAGGCCAGCCCCAATCAGCCCCAGCATTTT.

The genes are TRBV7-8 and TRBJ2-7; D remains unclear. The CDR3 runs to 14 residues. The germline V gene has CDR1 SGHVS and CDR2 FQNEAQ. Trimming left V 4 bases short and J 0 bases short, with 10 bases between. This chain's CDR3 is CASSSLGVSYEQYF. The CDR3 DNA reads as TGTGCCAGCAGCTCCTTGGGCGTCTCCTACGAGCAGTACTTC.

This clonotype was counted between two and nine times. The rearrangement links TRBV12-3 or TRBV12-4 to TRBJ2-7, with a tentative D call TRBD2 (5 bases). V was pared by 8 bases and J by 3 bases, with 11 bases between. The CDR3 contains 12 residues. Here the CDR3 DNA reads TGTGCCAGCTCCGGTCGGGGCTACGAGCAGTACTTC. It codes for CASSGRGYEQYF.

This clonotype was counted between two and nine times. The rearrangement joins TRBV5-5 to TRBJ2-7, with 9 positions matching TRBD1. The V and J ends lost 4 bases and 5 bases, in that order; junction bases with no gene match: 7. The CDR3 totals 14 residues. CDR1 SGHKS and CDR2 YYEKEE come from the germline V gene (reference sequence). In DNA form, the CDR3 reads TGTGCCAGCAGCAGGACAGGGGTGCGAGACGAGCAGTACTTC. It codes for CASSRTGVRDEQYF.

This clonotype was seen more than once but under ten times. This chain links TRBV4-2 with TRBJ2-6; D gene unclear. V was pared by 0 bases and J by 2 bases, with 8 bases between. Germline V gene sequence: CDR1 LGHNA, CDR2 YNFKEQ. The CDR3 totals 16 residues. The CDR3 reads CASSQEGTTGANVLTF. CDR3 DNA sequence: TGTGCCAGCAGCCAAGAAGGTACCACTGGGGCCAACGTCCTGACTTTC.

The CDR3 here is CSAVTSARRGEQFF. Written as DNA, the CDR3 is TGCAGTGCCGTGACTAGCGCCCGGAGAGGTGAGCAGTTCTTC. This rearrangement joins TRBV20-1 to TRBJ2-1; TRBD2 agrees at 8 bases. Germline V CDR1 and CDR2: DFQATT, SNEGSKA (reference sequence). The CDR3 contains 14 residues. V gave up 6 bases and J gave up 9 bases; unmatched junction bases: 13.

The chain uses TRBV29-1 and TRBJ1-3, with D unclear. Trimming shortened V by 6 bases and J by 4 bases, and 7 bases separated the two germline ends. This CDR3 comprises 11 residues. Germline CDR1 SQVTM, CDR2 ANQGSEA. For the CDR3, the DNA is TGCAGCGTCGCTACAGGAAACACCATATATTTT. It specifies CSVATGNTIYF. The full variable domain, with the rest looked up from reference TRBV29-1 and TRBJ1-3, is SAVISQKPSRDICQRGTSLTIQCQVDSQVTMMFWYRQQPGQSLTLIATANQGSEATYESGFVIDKFPISRPNLTFSTLTVSNMSPEDSSIYLCSVATGNTIYFGEGSWLTVV.